This TCR beta chain emerged from a study of post-analysis software for immune sequencing data. Points from the study as a whole: Controls had lower frequencies than patients of a handful of TRBV segments, which included TRBV5-6, TRBV5-1 and TRBV20-1.

V was trimmed by 4 bases and J by 4 bases, leaving 11 bases between them. Per the germline V gene, CDR1 is SQVTM and CDR2 is ANQGSEA. This CDR3 is built from 13 residues. On this clonotype itself: The target antigen is unknown.

Included in the TCR beta cDNA libraries were unique molecular identifiers. TCRdb itself ran the PCR reads through MiXCR, one entry per CDR3 protein. This sample yields 650,000 to 900,000 distinct CDR3 sequences, of which around 42% are seen a single time; roughly 5% belongs to the top ten. The sequenced sample was blood. This chain uses TRBV29-1 with TRBJ2-1; no clear D gene. This TCR was sampled from a girl aged 10 to 17 with multiple sclerosis. The CDR3 DNA sequence: TGCAGCGTTGTCGGCGGAGAGTACAATGAGCAGTTCTTC. Its translation is CSVVGGEYNEQFF.